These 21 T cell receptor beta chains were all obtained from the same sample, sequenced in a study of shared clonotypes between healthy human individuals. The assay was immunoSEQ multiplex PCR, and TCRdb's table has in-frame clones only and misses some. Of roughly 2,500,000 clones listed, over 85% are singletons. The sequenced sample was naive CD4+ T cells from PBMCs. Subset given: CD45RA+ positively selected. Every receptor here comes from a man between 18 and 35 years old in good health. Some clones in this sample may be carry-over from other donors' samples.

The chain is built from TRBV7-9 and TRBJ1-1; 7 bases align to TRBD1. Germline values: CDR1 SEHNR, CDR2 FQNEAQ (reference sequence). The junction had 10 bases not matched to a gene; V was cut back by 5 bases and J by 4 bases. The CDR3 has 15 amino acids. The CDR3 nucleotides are TGTGCCAGCAGCGCCCAGGGGGGGGCCGTCACTGAAGCTTTCTTT. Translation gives CASSAQGGAVTEAFF. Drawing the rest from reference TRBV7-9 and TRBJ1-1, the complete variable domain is DTGVSQNPRHKITKRGQNVTFRCDPISEHNRLYWYRQTLGQGPEFLTYFQNEAQLEKSRLLSDRFSAERPKGSFSTLEIQRTEQGDSAMYLCASSAQGGAVTEAFFGQGTRLTVV.

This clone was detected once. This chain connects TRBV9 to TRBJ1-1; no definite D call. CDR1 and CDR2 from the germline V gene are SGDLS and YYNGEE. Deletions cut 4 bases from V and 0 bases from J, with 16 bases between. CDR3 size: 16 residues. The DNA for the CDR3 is TGTGCCAGCAGCCCGCGGTTGGAGGTCGTGAACACTGAAGCTTTCTTT. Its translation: CASSPRLEVVNTEAFF.

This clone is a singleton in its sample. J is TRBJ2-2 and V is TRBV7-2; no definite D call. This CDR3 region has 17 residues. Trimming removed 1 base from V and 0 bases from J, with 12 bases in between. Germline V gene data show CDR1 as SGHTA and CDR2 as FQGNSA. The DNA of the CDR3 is TGTGCCAGCAGCTTAGGACCGACGGAAGCGAACACCGGGGAGCTGTTTTTT. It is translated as CASSLGPTEANTGELFF.

This chain's CDR3 is CASSLIGGPPNYGYTF. The CDR3 DNA sequence: TGTGCCAGTAGTTTGATAGGGGGCCCACCTAACTATGGCTACACCTTC. This sequence joins TRBV19 and TRBJ1-2; 7 bases are a match to TRBD1. The CDR3 runs 16 residues. After removal of 5 bases from V and 0 bases from J, the junction contained 9 bases not matched to a gene. CDR1 is LNHDA and CDR2 is SQIVND in the germline V gene (reference sequence).

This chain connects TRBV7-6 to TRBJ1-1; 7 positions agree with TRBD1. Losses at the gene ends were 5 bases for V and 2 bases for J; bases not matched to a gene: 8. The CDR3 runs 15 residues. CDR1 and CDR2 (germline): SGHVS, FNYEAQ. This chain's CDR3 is CASSPDRVLNTEAFF. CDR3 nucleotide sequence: TGTGCCAGCAGCCCTGACAGGGTTTTAAACACTGAAGCTTTCTTT.

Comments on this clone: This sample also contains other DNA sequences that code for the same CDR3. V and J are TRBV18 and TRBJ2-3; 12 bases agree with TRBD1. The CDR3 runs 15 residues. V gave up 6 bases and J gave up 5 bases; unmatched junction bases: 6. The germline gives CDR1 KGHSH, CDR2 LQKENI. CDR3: CASSPGTGGRDTQYF. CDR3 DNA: TGTGCCAGCTCGCCAGGGACAGGGGGCAGAGATACGCAGTATTTT. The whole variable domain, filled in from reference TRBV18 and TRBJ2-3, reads NAGVMQNPRHLVRRRGQEARLRCSPMKGHSHVYWYRQLPEEGLKFMVYLQKENIIDESGMPKERFSAEFPKEGPSILRIQQVVRGDSAAYFCASSPGTGGRDTQYFGPGTRLTVL.

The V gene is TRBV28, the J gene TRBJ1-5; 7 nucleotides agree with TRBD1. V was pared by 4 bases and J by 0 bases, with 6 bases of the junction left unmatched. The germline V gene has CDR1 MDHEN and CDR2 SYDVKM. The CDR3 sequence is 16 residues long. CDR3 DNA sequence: TGTGCCAGCAGTTATCACTCAGGGGGTAGCAATCAGCCCCAGCATTTT. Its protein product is CASSYHSGGSNQPQHF.

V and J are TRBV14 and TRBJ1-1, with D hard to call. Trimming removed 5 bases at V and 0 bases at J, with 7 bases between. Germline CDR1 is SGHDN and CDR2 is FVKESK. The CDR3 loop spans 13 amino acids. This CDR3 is CASSYTMNTEAFF. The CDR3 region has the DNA TGTGCCAGCAGCTATACCATGAACACTGAAGCTTTCTTT.

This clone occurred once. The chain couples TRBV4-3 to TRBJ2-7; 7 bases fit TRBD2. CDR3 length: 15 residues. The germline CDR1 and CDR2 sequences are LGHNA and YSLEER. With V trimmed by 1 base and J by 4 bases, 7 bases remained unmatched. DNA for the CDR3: TGCGCCAGCAGCCAAGGGGCTAGCGGAGCTTACGAGCAGTACTTC. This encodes CASSQGASGAYEQYF.

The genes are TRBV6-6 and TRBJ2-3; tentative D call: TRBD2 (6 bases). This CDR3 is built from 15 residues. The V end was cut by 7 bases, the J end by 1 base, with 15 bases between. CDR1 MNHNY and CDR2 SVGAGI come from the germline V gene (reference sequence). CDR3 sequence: CASTETGVGTDTQYF. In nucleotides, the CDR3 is TGTGCCAGCACGGAAACGGGAGTGGGCACAGATACGCAGTATTTT.

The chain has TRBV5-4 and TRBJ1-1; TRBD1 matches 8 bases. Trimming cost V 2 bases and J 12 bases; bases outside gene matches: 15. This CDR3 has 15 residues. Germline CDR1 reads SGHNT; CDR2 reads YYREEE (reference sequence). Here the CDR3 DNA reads TGTGCCAGCAGCTTTTATGGGACAGGTTTAGTTGGGCCTTTCTTT. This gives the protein CASSFYGTGLVGPFF.

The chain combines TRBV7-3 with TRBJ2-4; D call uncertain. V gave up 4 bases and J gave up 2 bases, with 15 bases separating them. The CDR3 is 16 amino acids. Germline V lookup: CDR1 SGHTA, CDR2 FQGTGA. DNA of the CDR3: TGTGCCAGCAGCTCACAGCCGACTCCGACCAAAAACATTCAGTACTTC. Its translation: CASSSQPTPTKNIQYF.

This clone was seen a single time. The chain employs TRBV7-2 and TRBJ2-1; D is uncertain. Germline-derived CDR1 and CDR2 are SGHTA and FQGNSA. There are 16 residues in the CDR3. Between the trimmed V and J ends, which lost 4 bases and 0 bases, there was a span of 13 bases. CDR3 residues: CASSYHGHHSYNEQFF. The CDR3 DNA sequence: TGTGCCAGCAGCTATCACGGGCACCACTCCTACAATGAGCAGTTCTTC.

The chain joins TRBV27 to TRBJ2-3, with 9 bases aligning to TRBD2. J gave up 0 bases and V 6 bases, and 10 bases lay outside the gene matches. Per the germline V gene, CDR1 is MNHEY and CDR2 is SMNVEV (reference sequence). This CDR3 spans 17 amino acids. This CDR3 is CASSTHSGSSSTDTQYF. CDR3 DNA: TGTGCCAGCAGCACCCATAGCGGGAGCTCTAGCACAGATACGCAGTATTTT.

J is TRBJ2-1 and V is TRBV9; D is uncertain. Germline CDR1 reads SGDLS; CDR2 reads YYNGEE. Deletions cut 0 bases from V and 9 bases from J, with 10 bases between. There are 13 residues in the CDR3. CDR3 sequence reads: CASSVVEPTEQFF. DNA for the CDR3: TGTGCCAGCAGCGTAGTAGAGCCTACTGAGCAGTTCTTC.

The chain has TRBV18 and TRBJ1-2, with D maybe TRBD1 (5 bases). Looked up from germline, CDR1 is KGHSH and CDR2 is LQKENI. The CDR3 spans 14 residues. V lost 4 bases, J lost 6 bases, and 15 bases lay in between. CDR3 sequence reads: CASSLTRRGDGYTF. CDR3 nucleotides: TGTGCCAGCTCACTTACCAGGAGGGGCGATGGCTACACCTTC. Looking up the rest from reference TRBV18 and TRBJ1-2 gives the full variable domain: NAGVMQNPRHLVRRRGQEARLRCSPMKGHSHVYWYRQLPEEGLKFMVYLQKENIIDESGMPKERFSAEFPKEGPSILRIQQVVRGDSAAYFCASSLTRRGDGYTFGSGTRLTVV.

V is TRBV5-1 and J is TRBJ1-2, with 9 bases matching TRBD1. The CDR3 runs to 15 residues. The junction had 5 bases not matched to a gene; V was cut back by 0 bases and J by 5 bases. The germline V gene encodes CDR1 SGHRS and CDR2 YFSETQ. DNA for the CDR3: TGCGCCAGCAGCTTGGGGGACAGGGTCGGATATGGCTACACCTTC. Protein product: CASSLGDRVGYGYTF.

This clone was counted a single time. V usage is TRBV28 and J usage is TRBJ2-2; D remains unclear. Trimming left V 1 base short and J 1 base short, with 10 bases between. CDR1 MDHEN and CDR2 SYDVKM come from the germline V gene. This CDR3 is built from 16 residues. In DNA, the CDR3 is TGTGCCAGCAGTTTATTAGACGGACGGAACACCGGGGAGCTGTTTTTT. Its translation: CASSLLDGRNTGELFF.

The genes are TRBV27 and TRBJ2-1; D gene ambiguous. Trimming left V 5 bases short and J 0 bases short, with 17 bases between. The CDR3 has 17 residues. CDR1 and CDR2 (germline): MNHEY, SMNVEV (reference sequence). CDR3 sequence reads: CASSRAIGLSSYNEQFF. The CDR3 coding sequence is TGTGCCAGCAGTCGAGCAATAGGGCTAAGCTCCTACAATGAGCAGTTCTTC.

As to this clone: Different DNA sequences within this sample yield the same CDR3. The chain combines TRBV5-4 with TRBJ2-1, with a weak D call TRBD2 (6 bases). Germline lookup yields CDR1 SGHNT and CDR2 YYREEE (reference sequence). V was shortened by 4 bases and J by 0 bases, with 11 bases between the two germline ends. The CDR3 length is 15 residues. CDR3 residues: CASSRSGSSYNEQFF. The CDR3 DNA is TGTGCCAGCAGCCGTAGCGGCAGCTCCTACAATGAGCAGTTCTTC.

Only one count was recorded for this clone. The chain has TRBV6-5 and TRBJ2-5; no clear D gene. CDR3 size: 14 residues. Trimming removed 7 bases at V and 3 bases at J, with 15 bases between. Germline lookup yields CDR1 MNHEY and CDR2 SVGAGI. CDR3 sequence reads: CASKRTVTKETQYF. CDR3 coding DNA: TGTGCCAGCAAGAGGACCGTTACTAAAGAGACCCAGTACTTC.